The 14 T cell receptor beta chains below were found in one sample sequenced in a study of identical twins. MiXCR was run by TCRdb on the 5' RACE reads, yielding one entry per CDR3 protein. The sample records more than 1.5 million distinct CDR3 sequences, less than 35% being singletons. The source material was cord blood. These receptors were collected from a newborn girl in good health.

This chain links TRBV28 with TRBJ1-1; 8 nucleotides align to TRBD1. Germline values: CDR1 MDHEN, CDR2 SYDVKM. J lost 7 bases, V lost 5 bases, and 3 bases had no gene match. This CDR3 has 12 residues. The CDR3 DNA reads TGTGCCAGCAGTACAGGACAGGGTGAAGCTTTCTTT. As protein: CASSTGQGEAFF. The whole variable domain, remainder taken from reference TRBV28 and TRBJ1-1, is DVKVTQSSRYLVKRTGEKVFLECVQDMDHENMFWYRQDPGLGLRLIYFSYDVKMKEKGDIPEGYSVSREKKERFSLILESASTNQTSMYLCASSTGQGEAFFGQGTRLTVV.

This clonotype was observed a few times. CDR3 protein: CASSFIRDARVAEQYF. DNA of the CDR3: TGTGCCAGCAGTTTTATCCGGGACGCCAGGGTGGCCGAGCAGTACTTC. The chain couples TRBV28 to TRBJ2-7; TRBD1 or TRBD2 may be the D gene (5 bases each). Per the germline V gene, CDR1 is MDHEN and CDR2 is SYDVKM. The CDR3 runs to 16 residues. The V end was cut by 3 bases, the J end by 6 bases, with 21 bases between.

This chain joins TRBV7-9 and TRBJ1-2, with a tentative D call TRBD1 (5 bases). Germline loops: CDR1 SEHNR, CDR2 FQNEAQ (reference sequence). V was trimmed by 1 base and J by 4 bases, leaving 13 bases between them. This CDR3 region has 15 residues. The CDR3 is CASSLDRGHLYGYTF. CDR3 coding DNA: TGTGCCAGCAGCTTAGACCGTGGACATCTCTATGGCTACACCTTC. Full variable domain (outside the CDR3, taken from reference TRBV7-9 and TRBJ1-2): DTGVSQNPRHKITKRGQNVTFRCDPISEHNRLYWYRQTLGQGPEFLTYFQNEAQLEKSRLLSDRFSAERPKGSFSTLEIQRTEQGDSAMYLCASSLDRGHLYGYTFGSGTRLTVV.

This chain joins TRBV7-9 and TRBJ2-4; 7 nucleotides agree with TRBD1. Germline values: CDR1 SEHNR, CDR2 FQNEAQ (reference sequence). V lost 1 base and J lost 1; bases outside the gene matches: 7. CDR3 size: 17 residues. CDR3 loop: CASSLVASRGAKNIQYF. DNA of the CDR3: TGTGCCAGCAGCTTAGTAGCGTCCAGGGGGGCCAAAAACATTCAGTACTTC. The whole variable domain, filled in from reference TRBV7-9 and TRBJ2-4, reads DTGVSQNPRHKITKRGQNVTFRCDPISEHNRLYWYRQTLGQGPEFLTYFQNEAQLEKSRLLSDRFSAERPKGSFSTLEIQRTEQGDSAMYLCASSLVASRGAKNIQYFGAGTRLSVL.

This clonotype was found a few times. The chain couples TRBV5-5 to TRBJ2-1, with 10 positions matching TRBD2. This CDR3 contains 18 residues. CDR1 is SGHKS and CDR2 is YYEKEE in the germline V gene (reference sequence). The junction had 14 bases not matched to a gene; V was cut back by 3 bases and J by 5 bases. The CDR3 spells CASSSGFLAGAWDNEQFF. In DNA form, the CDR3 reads TGTGCCAGCAGCTCAGGGTTCCTAGCGGGAGCTTGGGACAATGAGCAGTTCTTC. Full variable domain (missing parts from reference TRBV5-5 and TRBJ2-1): DAGVTQSPTHLIKTRGQQVTLRCSPISGHKSVSWYQQVLGQGPQFIFQYYEKEERGRGNFPDRFSARQFPNYSSELNVNALLLGDSALYLCASSSGFLAGAWDNEQFFGPGTRLTVL.

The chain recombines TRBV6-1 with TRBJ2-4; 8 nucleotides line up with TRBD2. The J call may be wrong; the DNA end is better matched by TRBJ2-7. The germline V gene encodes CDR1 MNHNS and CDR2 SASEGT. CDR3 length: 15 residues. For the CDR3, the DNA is TGTGCCAGCAGCCCTCGGACTAGCATTGTTTACGAGCAGTACTTC. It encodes CASSPRTSIVYEQYF.

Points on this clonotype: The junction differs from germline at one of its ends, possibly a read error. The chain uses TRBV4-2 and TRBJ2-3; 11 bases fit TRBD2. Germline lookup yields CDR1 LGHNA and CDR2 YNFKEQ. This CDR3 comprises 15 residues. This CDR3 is CASRLGLADTHTQYF. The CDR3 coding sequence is TGTGCCAGCAGGTTGGGACTAGCGGACACACATACGCAGTATTTT.

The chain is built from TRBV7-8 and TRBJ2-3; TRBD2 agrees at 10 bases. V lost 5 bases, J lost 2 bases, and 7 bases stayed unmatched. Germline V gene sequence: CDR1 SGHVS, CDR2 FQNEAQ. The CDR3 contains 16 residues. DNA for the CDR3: TGTGCCAGCAGCCCCCCAGGACTAGCGGACACAGATACGCAGTATTTT. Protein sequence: CASSPPGLADTDTQYF.

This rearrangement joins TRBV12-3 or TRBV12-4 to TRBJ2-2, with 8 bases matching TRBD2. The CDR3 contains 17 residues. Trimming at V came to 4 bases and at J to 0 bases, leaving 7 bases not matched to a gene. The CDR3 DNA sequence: TGTGCCAGCAGTTGGAGTAGCGGGGTCGCGAACACCGGGGAGCTGTTTTTT. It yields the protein CASSWSSGVANTGELFF.

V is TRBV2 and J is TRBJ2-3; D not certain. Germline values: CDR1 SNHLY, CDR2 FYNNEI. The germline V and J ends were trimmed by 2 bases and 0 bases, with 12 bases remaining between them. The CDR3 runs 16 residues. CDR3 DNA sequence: TGTGCCAGCAGTGAATATAGGACGTTGAGCACAGATACGCAGTATTTT. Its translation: CASSEYRTLSTDTQYF.

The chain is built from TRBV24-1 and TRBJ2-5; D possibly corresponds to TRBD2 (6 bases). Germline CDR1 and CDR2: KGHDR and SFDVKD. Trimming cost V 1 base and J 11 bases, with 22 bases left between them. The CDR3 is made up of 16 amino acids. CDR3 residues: CATSDFGSGRYNEQYF. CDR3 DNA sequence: TGTGCCACCAGTGATTTCGGGAGCGGCAGATACAATGAGCAGTACTTC.

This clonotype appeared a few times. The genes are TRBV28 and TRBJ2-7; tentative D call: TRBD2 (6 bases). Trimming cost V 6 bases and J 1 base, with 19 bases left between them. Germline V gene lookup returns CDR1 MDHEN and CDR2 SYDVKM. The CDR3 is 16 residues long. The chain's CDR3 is CASSRPSEGRSYEQYF. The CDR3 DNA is TGTGCCAGCAGCCGTCCCTCGGAGGGCAGGTCCTACGAGCAGTACTTC.

CDR3 amino acids: CAISLAPSYNEQYF. The CDR3 DNA reads TGTGCCATCAGTCTAGCCCCCTCCTACAATGAGCAGTACTTC. J is TRBJ2-7 and V is TRBV10-3; TRBD2 is a possible D gene (5 bases). Deletions cut 5 bases from V and 7 bases from J, with 18 bases between. Germline V gene sequence: CDR1 ENHRY, CDR2 SYGVKD. The CDR3 is 14 amino acids.

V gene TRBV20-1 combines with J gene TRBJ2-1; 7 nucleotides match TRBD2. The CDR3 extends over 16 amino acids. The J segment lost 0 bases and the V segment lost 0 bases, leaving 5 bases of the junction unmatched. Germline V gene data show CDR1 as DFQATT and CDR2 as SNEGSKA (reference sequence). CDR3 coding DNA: TGCAGTGCTAGAGATCGTGGGACTACCTCCTACAATGAGCAGTTCTTC. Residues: CSARDRGTTSYNEQFF.